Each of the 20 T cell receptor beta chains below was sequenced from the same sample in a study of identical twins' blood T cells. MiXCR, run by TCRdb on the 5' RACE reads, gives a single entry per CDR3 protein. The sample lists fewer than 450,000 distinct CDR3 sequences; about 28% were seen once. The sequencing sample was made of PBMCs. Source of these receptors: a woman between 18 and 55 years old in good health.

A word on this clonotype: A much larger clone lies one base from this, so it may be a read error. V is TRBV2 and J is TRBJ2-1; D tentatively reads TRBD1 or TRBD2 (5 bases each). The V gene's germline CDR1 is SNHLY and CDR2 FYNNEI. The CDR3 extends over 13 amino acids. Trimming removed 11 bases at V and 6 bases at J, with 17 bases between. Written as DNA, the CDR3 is TGTGCCGGAAGCAGGGCAGGAGGCAATGAGCAGTTCTTC. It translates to CAGSRAGGNEQFF.

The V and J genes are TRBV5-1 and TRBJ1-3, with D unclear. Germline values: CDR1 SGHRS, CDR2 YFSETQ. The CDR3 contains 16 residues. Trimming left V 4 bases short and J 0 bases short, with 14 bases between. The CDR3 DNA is TGCGCCAGCAGCCCAAAGACGACTAACTCTGGAAACACCATATATTTT. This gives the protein CASSPKTTNSGNTIYF.

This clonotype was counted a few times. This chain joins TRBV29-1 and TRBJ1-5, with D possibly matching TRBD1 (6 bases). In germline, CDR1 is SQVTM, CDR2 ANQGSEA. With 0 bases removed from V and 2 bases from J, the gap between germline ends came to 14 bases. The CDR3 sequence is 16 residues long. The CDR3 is CSVEDVRGLCNQPQHF. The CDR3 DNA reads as TGCAGCGTTGAAGATGTCCGGGGGCTATGCAATCAGCCCCAGCATTTT.

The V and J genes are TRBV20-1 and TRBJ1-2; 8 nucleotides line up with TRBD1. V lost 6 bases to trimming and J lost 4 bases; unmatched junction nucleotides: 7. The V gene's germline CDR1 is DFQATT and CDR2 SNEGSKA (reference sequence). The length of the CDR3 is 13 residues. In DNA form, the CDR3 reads TGCAGTGCAAAGGACAGGGCCATCTATGGCTACACCTTC. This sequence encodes CSAKDRAIYGYTF.

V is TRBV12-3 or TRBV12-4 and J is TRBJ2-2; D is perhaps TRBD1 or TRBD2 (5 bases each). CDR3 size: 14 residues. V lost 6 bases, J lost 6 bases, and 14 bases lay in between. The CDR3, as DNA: TGTGCCAGCAGCCGGGACGGGCTTTCCGGGGAGCTGTTTTTT. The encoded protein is CASSRDGLSGELFF.

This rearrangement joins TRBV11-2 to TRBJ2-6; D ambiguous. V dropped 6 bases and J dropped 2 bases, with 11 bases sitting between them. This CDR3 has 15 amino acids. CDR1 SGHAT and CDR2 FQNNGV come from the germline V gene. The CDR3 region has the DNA TGTGCCAGCAGAACTACTGTAACTGGGGCCAACGTCCTGACTTTC. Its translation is CASRTTVTGANVLTF.

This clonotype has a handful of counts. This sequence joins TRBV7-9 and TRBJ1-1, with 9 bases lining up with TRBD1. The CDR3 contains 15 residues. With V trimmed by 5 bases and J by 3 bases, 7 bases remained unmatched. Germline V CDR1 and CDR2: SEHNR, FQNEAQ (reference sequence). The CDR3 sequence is CASSPRQGDYTEAFF. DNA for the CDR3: TGTGCCAGCAGCCCGAGACAGGGGGATTACACTGAAGCTTTCTTT.

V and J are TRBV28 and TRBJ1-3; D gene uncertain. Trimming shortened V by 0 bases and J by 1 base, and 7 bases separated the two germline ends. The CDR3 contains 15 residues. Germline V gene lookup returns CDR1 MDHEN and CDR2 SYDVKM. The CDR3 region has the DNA TGTGCCAGCAGTTTATGGGGGTCTTCTGGAAACACCATATATTTT. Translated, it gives CASSLWGSSGNTIYF. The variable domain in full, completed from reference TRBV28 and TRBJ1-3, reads DVKVTQSSRYLVKRTGEKVFLECVQDMDHENMFWYRQDPGLGLRLIYFSYDVKMKEKGDIPEGYSVSREKKERFSLILESASTNQTSMYLCASSLWGSSGNTIYFGEGSWLTVV.

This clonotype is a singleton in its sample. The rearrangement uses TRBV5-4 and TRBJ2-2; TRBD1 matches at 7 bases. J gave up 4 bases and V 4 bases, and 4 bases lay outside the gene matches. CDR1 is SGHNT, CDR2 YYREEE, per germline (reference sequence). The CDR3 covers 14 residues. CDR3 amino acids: CASSLRTGTGELFF. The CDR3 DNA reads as TGTGCCAGCAGCCTACGGACAGGCACCGGGGAGCTGTTTTTT.

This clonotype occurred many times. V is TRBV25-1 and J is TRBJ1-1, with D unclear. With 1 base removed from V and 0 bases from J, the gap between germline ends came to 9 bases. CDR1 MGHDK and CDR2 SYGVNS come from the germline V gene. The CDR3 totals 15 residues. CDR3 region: CASSEWGGLNTEAFF. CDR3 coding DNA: TGTGCCAGCAGTGAATGGGGAGGCCTGAACACTGAAGCTTTCTTT.

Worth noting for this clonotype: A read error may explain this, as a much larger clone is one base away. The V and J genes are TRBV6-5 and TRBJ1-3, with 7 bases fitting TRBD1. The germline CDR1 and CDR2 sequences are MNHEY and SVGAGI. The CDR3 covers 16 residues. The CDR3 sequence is CASSQGQPNSGNTTYF. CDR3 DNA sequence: TGTGCCAGCAGTCAGGGACAGCCAAACTCTGGAAACACCACATATTTT.

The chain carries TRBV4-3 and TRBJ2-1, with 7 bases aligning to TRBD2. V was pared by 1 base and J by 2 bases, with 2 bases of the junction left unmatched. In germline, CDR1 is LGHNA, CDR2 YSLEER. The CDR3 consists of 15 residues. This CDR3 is CASSQASGTYNEQFF. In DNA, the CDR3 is TGCGCCAGCAGCCAAGCGAGCGGGACCTACAATGAGCAGTTCTTC.

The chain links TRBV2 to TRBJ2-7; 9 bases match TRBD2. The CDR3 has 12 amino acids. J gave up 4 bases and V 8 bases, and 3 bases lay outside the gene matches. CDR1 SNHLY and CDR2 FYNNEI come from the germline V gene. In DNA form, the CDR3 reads TGTGCCAGCGGGACTAGCAGATACGAGCAGTACTTC. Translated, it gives CASGTSRYEQYF.

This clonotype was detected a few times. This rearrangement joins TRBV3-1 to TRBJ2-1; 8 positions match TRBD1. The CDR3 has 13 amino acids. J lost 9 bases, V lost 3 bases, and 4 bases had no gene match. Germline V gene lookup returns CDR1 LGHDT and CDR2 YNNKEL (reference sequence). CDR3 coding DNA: TGTGCCAGCAGCCAGCCAGGGGGCGGTGAGCAGTTCTTC. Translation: CASSQPGGGEQFF.

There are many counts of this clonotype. The CDR3: CASSEARITDTQYF. In DNA, the CDR3 is TGTGCCAGCAGTGAAGCACGAATCACAGATACGCAGTATTTT. The chain couples TRBV2 to TRBJ2-3, with no clear D. Germline loops: CDR1 SNHLY, CDR2 FYNNEI. The CDR3 runs 14 residues. The ends were cut back, 0 bases at V and 2 bases at J, with 6 bases in the middle.

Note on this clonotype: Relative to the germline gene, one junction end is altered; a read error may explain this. CDR3 coding DNA: TGTAGTGCTACAGACGACAGGGGTCTTCAGGGGGCTTTCTTT. Its protein is CSATDDRGLQGAFF. This rearrangement joins TRBV20-1 to TRBJ1-1; TRBD1 agrees at 8 bases. The CDR3 totals 14 residues. Germline V gives CDR1 DFQATT, CDR2 SNEGSKA (reference sequence).

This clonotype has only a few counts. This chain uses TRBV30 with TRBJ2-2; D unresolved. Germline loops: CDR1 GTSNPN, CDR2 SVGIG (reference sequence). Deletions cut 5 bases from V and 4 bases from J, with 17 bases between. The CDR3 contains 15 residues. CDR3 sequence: CAWLPWDFGTGELFF. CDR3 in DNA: TGTGCCTGGCTCCCATGGGATTTCGGCACCGGGGAGCTGTTTTTT.

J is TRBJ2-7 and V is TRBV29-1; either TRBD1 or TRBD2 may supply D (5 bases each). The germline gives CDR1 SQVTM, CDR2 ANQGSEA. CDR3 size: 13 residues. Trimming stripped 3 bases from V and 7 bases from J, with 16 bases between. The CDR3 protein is CSVDRDVDGEQYF. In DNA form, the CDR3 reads TGCAGCGTTGACCGGGACGTCGACGGTGAGCAGTACTTC.

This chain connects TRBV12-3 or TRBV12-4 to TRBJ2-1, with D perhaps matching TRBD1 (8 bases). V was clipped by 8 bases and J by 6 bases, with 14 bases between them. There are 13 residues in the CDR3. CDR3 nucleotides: TGTGCCAGCCTTACAGGGGGGGTCAATGAGCAGTTCTTC. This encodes CASLTGGVNEQFF.

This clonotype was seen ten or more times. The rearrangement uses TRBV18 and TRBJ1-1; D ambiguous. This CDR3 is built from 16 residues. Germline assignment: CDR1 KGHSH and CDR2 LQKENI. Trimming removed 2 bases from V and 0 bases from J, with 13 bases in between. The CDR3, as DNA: TGTGCCAGCTCACCATTAGACGTACGGGTGAACACTGAAGCTTTCTTT. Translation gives CASSPLDVRVNTEAFF.